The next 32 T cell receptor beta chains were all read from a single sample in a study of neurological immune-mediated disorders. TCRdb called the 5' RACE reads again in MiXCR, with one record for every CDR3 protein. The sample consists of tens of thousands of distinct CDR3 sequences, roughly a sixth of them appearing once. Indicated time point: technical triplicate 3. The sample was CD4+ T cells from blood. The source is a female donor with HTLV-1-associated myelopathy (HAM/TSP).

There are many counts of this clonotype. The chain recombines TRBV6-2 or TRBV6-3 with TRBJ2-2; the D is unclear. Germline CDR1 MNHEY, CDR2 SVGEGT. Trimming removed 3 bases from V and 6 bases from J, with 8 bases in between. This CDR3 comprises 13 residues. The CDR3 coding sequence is TGTGCCAGCAGTTATCCTCCGCCCGGGGAGCTGTTTTTT. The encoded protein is CASSYPPPGELFF.

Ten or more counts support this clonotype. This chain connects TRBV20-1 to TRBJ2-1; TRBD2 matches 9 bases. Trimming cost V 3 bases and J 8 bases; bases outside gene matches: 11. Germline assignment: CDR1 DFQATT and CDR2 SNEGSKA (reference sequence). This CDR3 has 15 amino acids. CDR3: CSARAAGTSLYEQFF. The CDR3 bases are TGCAGTGCTAGGGCCGCCGGGACTAGCCTCTATGAGCAGTTCTTC.

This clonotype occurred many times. The CDR3 is CASSLPGGGAIYEQYF. CDR3 coding DNA: TGTGCCAGCAGTTTGCCCGGGGGGGGGGCAATCTACGAGCAGTACTTC. The chain uses TRBV28 and TRBJ2-7; TRBD2 matches 8 bases. After removal of 3 bases from V and 3 bases from J, the junction contained 10 bases not matched to a gene. CDR1 and CDR2 (germline): MDHEN, SYDVKM. This CDR3 region has 16 residues.

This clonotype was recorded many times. The DNA of the CDR3 is TGCGCCAGCATGGGCGGACAGAACTACGAGCAGTACTTC. It translates to CASMGGQNYEQYF. The V call is TRBV5-1, the J call TRBJ2-7; tentative D call: TRBD1 (6 bases). V lost 6 bases and J 3 bases, leaving 13 bases between the germline ends. Germline CDR1 SGHRS, CDR2 YFSETQ. The CDR3 runs 13 residues. The full variable domain, rest sourced from reference TRBV5-1 and TRBJ2-7, is KAGVTQTPRYLIKTRGQQVTLSCSPISGHRSVSWYQQTPGQGLQFLFEYFSETQRNKGNFPGRFSGRQFSNSRSEMNVSTLELGDSALYLCASMGGQNYEQYFGPGTRLTVT.

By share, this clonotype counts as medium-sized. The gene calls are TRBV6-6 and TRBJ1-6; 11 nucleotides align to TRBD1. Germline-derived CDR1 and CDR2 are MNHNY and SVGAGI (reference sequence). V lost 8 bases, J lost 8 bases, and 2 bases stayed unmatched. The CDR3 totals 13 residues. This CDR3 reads CASGTGGYSPLHF. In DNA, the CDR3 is TGTGCCAGCGGGACAGGGGGATATTCACCCCTCCACTTT.

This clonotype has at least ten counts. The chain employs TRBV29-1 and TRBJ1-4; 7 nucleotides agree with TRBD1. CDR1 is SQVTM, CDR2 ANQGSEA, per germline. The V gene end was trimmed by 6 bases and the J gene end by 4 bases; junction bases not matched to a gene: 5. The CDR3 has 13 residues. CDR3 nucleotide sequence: TGCAGCGTAGCGAACAGGGGTAATGAAAAACTGTTTTTT. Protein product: CSVANRGNEKLFF.

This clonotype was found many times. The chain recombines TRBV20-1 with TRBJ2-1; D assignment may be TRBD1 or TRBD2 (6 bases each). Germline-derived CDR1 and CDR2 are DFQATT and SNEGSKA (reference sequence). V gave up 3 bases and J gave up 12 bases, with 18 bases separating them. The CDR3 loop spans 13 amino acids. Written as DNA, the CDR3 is TGCAGTGCTAGTCCGGACAGCCGGGGAGGGCAGTTCTTC. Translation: CSASPDSRGGQFF.

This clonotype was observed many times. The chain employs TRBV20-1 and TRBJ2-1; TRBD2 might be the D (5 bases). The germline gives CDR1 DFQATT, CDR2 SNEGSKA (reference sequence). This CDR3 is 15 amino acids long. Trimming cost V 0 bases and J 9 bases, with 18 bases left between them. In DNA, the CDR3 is TGCAGTGCTAGAGAACCCCGGGGTAGCCAAGGTGAGCAGTTCTTC. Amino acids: CSAREPRGSQGEQFF.

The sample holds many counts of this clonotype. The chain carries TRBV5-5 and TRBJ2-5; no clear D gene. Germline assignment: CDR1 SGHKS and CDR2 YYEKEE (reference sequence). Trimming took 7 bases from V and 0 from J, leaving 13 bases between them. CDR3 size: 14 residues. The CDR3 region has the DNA TGTGCCAGCGGATTTACATCGTACCAAGAGACCCAGTACTTC. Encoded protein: CASGFTSYQETQYF.

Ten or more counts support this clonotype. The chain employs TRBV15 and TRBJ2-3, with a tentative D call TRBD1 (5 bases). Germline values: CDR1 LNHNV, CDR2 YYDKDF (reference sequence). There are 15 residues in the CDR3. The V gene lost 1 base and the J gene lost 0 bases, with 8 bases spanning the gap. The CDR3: CATSRGGLSTDTQYF. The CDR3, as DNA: TGTGCCACCAGCAGAGGGGGCTTGAGCACAGATACGCAGTATTTT.

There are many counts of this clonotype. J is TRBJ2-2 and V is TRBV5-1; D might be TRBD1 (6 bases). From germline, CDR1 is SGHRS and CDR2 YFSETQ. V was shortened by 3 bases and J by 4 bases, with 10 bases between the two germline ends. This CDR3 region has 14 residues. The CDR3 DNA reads TGCGCCAGCAGCTCCTGGACAGTCACCGGGGAGCTGTTTTTT. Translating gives CASSSWTVTGELFF. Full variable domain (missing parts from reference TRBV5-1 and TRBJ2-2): KAGVTQTPRYLIKTRGQQVTLSCSPISGHRSVSWYQQTPGQGLQFLFEYFSETQRNKGNFPGRFSGRQFSNSRSEMNVSTLELGDSALYLCASSSWTVTGELFFGEGSRLTVL.

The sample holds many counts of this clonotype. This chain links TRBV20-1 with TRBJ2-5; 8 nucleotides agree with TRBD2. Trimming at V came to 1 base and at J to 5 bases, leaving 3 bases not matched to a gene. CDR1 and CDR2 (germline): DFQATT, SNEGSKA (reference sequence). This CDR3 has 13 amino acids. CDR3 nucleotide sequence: TGCAGTGCTAGAGCAGCGGGGGTGGAGACCCAGTACTTC. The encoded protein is CSARAAGVETQYF.

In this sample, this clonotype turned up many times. The CDR3 DNA reads as TGTGCCAGCAGCTTCACAGTGGGAGGAGGGGGCTACACCTTC. Amino acids: CASSFTVGGGGYTF. This chain joins TRBV11-2 and TRBJ1-2, with unresolved D. This CDR3 contains 14 residues. The ends were cut back, 3 bases at V and 8 bases at J, with 16 bases in the middle. The germline V gene encodes CDR1 SGHAT and CDR2 FQNNGV.

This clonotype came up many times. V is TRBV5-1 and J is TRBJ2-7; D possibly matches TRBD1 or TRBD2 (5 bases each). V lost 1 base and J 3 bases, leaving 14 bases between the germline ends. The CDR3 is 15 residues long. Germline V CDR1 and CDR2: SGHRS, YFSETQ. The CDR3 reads CASSLIPGPYYEQYF. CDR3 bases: TGCGCCAGCAGCTTGATTCCGGGACCCTACTACGAGCAGTACTTC.

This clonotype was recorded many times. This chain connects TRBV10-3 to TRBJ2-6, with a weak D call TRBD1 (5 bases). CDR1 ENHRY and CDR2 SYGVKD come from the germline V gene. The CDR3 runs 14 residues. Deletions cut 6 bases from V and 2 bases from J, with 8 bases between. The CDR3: CAISSRAGANVLTF. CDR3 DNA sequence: TGTGCCATCAGCAGCAGGGCTGGGGCCAACGTCCTGACTTTC.

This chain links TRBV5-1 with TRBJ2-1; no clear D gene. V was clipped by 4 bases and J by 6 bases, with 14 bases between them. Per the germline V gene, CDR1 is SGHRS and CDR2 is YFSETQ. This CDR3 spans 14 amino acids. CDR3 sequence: CASSLPGPPNEQFF. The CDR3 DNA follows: TGCGCCAGCAGCCTCCCCGGGCCCCCCAATGAGCAGTTCTTC.

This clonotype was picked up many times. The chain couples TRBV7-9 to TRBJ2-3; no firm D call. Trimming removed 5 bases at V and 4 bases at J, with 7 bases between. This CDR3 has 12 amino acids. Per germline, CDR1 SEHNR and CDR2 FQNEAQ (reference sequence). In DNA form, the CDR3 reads TGTGCCAGCAGCAGAACAGCAGATACGCAGTATTTT. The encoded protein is CASSRTADTQYF.

The CDR3 DNA is TGCAGCGTTGGGGGGGGTGCCTACGAGCAGTACTTC. Translating it yields CSVGGGAYEQYF. This chain uses TRBV29-1 with TRBJ2-7; TRBD2 aligns across 7 bases. The CDR3 is made up of 12 amino acids. Trimming cost V 4 bases and J 2 bases; bases outside gene matches: 2. CDR1 is SQVTM and CDR2 is ANQGSEA in the germline V gene.

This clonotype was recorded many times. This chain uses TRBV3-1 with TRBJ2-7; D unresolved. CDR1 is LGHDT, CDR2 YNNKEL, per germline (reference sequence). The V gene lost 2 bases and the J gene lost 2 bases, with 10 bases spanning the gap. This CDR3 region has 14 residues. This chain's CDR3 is CASSQMVTAYEQYF. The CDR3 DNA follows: TGTGCCAGCAGCCAAATGGTCACAGCCTACGAGCAGTACTTC.

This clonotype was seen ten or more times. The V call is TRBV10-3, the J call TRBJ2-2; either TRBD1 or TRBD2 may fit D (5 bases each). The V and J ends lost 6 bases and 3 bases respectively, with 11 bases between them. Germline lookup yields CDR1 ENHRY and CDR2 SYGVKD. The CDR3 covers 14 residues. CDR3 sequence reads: CAIRTLGDTGELFF. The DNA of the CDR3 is TGTGCCATCAGGACCCTGGGGGACACCGGGGAGCTGTTTTTT.

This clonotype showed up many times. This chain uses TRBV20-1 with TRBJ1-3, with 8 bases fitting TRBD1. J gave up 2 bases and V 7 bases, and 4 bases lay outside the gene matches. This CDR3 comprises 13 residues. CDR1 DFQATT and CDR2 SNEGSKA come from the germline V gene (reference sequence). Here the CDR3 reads CSGAGGTGNTIYF. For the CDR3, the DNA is TGCAGTGGGGCAGGGGGCACTGGAAACACCATATATTTT.

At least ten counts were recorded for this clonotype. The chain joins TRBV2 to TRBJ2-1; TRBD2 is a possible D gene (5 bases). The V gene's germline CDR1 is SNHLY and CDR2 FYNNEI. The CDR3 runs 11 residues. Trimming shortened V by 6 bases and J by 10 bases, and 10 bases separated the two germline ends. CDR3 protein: CASRLAGEQFF. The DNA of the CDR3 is TGTGCCAGCAGGCTAGCCGGCGAGCAGTTCTTC.

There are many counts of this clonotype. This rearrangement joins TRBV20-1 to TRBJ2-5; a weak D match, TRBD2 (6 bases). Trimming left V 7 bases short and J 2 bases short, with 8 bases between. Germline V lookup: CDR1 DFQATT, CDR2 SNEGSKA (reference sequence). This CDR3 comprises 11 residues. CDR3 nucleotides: TGCAGTGTTGGGGGGCAAGAGACCCAGTACTTC. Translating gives CSVGGQETQYF.

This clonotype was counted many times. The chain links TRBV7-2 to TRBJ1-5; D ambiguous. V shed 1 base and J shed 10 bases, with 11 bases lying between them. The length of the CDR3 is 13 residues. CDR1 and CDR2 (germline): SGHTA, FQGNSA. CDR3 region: CASSLVSPQPQHF. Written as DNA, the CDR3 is TGTGCCAGCAGCTTAGTGTCTCCGCAACCCCAGCATTTT.

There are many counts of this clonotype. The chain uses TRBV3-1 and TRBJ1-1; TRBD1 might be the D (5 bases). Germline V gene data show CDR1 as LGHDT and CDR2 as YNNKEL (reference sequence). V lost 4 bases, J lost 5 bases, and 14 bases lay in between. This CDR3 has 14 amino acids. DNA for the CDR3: TGTGCCAGCAGCCCGGGGGAGGTCGGGACTGAAGCTTTCTTT. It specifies CASSPGEVGTEAFF.

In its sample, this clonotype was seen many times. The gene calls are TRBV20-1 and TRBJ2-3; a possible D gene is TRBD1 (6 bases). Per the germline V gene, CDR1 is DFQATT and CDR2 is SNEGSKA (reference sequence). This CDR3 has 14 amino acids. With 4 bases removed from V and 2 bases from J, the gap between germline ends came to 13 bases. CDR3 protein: CSAITDRTTDTQYF. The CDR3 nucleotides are TGCAGTGCTATAACCGACAGGACCACAGATACGCAGTATTTT.

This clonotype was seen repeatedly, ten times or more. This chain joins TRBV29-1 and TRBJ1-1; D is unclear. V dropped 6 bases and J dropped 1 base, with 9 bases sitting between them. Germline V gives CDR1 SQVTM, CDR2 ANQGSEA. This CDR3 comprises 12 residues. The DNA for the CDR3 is TGCAGCGTCATGCCGGCGAACACTGAAGCTTTCTTT. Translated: CSVMPANTEAFF. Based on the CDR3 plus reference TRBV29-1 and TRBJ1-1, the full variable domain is SAVISQKPSRDICQRGTSLTIQCQVDSQVTMMFWYRQQPGQSLTLIATANQGSEATYESGFVIDKFPISRPNLTFSTLTVSNMSPEDSSIYLCSVMPANTEAFFGQGTRLTVV.

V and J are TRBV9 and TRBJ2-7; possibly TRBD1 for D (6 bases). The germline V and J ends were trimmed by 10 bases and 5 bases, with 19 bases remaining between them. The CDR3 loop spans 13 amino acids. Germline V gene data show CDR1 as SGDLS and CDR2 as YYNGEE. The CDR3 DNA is TGTGCCTTATACTACCAGGGGCGCGACGAGCAGTACTTC. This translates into CALYYQGRDEQYF.

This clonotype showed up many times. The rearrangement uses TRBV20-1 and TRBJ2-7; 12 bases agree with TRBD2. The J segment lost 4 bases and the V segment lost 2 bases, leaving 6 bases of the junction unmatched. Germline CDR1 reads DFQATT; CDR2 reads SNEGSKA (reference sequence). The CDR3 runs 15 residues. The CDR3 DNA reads TGCAGTGCTAGATTCGCTAGCGGGGGGGGATACGAGCAGTACTTC. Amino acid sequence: CSARFASGGGYEQYF.

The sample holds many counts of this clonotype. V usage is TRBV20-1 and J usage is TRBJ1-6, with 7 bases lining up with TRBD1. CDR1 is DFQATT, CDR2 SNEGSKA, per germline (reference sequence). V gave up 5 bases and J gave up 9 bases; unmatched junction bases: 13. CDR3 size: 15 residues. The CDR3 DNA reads TGCAGTGCTTTCTCAACAGGGGATCAGACTTCACCCCTCCACTTT. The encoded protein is CSAFSTGDQTSPLHF.

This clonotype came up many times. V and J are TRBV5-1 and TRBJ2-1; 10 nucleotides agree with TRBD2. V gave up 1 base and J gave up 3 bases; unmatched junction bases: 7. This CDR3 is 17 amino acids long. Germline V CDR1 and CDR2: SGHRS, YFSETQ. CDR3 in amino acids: CASSLKPLAGDYNEQFF. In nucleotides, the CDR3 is TGCGCCAGCAGCTTGAAGCCCCTAGCGGGGGACTACAATGAGCAGTTCTTC.

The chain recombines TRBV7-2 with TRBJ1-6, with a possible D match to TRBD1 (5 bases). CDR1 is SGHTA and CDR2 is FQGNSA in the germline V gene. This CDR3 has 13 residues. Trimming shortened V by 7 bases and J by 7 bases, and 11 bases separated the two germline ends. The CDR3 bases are TGTGCCAGCACATGGAACAGGAATTCACCCCTCCACTTT. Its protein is CASTWNRNSPLHF.